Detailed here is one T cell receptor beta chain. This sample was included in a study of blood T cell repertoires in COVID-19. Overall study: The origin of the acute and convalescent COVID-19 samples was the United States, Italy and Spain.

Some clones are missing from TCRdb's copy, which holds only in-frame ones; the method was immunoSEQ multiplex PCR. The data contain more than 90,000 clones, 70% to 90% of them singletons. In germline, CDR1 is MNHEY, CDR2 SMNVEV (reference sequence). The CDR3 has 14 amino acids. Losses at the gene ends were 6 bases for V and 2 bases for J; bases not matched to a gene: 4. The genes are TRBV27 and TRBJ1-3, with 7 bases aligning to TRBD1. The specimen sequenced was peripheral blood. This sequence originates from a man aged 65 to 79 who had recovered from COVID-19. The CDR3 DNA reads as TGTGCCAGCAGCGACAGGGAGGCTGGAAACACCATATATTTT. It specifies CASSDREAGNTIYF.